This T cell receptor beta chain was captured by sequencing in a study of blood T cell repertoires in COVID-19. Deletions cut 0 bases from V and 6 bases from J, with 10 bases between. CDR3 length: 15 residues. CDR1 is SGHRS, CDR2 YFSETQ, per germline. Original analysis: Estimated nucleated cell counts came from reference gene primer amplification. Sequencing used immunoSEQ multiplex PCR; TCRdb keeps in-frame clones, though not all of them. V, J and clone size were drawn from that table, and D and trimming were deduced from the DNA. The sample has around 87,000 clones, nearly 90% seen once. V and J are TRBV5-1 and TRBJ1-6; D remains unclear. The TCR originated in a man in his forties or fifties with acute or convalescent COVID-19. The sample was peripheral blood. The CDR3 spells CASSLATASNSPLHF. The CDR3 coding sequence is TGCGCCAGCAGCTTGGCGACTGCTTCTAATTCACCCCTCCACTTT.